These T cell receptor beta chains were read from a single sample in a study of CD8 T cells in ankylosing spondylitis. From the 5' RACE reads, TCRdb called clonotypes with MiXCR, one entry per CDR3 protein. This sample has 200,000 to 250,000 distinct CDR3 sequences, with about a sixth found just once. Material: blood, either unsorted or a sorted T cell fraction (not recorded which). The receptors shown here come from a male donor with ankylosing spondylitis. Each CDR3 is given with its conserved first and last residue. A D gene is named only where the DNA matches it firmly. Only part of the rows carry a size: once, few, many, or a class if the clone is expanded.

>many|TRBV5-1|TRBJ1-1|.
CASRPPATGLNTEAFF
TGCGCCAGCAGGCCCCCGGCCACAGGGTTGAACACTGAAGCTTTCTTT
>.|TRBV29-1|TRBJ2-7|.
CSVEDLNGEQYF
TGCAGCGTTGAAGATCTCAATGGGGAGCAGTACTTC
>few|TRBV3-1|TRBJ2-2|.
CASSQDSPGELFF
TGTGCCAGCAGCCAAGATTCTCCCGGGGAGCTGTTTTTT
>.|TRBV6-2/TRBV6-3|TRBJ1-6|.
CASSYLSYNSPLHF
TGTGCCAGCAGTTACTTGAGCTATAATTCACCCCTCCACTTT
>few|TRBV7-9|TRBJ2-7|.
CASSLRDTPHEQYF
TGTGCCAGCAGCCTCCGGGACACCCCTCACGAGCAGTACTTC
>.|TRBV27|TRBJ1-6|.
CASGPGGMSSPLHF
TGTGCCAGCGGCCCCGGGGGGATGAGCTCACCCCTCCACTTT
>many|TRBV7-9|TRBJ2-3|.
CASSLRGWESTDTQYF
TGTGCCAGCAGCTTACGAGGTTGGGAAAGCACAGATACGCAGTATTTT
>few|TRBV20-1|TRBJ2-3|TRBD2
CSARASSGDPSTDTQYF
TGCAGTGCTAGAGCGTCTAGCGGGGACCCTAGCACAGATACGCAGTATTTT
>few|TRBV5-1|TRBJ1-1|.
CASSLASRDRMNTEAFF
TGCGCCAGCAGCTTGGCTAGCCGGGACCGGATGAACACTGAAGCTTTCTTT
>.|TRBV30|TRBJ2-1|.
CAWRRSGNEQFF
TGTGCCTGGAGACGCAGTGGCAATGAGCAGTTCTTC
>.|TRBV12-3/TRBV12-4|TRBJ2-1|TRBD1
CASSPDRGYNEQFF
TGTGCCAGCAGTCCCGACAGGGGTTACAATGAGCAGTTCTTC
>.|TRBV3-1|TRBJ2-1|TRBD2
CASSQDQGLAGNEQFF
TGTGCCAGCAGCCAGGACCAGGGACTAGCGGGCAATGAGCAGTTCTTC
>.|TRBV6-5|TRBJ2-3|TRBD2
CASSYWVTGGNTDTQYF
TGTGCCAGCAGTTACTGGGTGACGGGGGGGAACACAGATACGCAGTATTTT